This TCR beta chain stems from a study of T cell repertoires in cytomegalovirus infection. Study outcomes and limitations: Dominant in the ex vivo response were TCR beta clonotypes restricted by HLA-C and specific for CMV.

TCRdb independently ran MiXCR on the reads; one entry per CDR3 protein. The sample holds approximately 400,000 distinct CDR3 sequences, around 32% seen once. V dropped 3 bases and J dropped 5; count of bases not matched to a gene: 6. The germline V gene has CDR1 MRHNA and CDR2 SNTAGT. The CDR3 extends over 15 amino acids. Turning to this clonotype: Its target is unknown.

The sequencing sample was made of PBMCs. V is TRBV6-4 and J is TRBJ2-1; 8 nucleotides line up with TRBD2. This TCR was recovered from a human donor in good health (CMV status not recorded). Some clones in this sample may be carry-over from other donors' samples. The CDR3 reads CASSELAACNNEQFF. The CDR3 DNA follows: TGTGCCAGCAGTGAACTAGCGGCGTGCAACAATGAGCAGTTCTTC.